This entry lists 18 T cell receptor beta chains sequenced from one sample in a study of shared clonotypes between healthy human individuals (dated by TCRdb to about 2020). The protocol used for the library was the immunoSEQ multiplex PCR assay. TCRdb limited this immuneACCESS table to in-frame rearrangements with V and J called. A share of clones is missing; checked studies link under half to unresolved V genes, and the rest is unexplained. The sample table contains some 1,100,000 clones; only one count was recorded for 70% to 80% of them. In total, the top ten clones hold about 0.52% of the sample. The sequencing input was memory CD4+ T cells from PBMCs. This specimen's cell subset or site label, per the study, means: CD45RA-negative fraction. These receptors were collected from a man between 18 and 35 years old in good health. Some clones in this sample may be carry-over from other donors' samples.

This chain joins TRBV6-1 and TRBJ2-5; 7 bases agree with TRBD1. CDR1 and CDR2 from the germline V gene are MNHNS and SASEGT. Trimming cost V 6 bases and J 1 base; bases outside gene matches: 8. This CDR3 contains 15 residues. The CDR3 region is CASRIRDRAQETQYF. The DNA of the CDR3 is TGTGCCAGCAGGATTAGGGACAGAGCCCAAGAGACCCAGTACTTC.

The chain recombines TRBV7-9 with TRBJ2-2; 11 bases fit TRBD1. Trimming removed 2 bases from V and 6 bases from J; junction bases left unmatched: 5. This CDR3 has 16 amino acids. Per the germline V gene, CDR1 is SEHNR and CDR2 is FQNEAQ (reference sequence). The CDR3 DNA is TGTGCCAGCAGCTTAAGAGGACAGGGGGCCCCCGGGGAGCTGTTTTTT. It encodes CASSLRGQGAPGELFF.

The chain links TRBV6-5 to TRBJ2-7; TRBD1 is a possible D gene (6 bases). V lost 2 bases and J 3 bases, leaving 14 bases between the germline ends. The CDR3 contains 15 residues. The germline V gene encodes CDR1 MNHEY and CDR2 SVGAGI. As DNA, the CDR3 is TGTGCCAGCAGTTACACCTTTACAGGGAGCTACGAGCAGTACTTC. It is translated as CASSYTFTGSYEQYF.

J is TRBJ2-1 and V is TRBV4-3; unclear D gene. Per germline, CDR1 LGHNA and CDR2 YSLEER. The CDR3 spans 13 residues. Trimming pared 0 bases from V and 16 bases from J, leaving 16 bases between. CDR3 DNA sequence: TGCGCCAGCAGCCAAGAAGGAGCTAGAAGGGTTTTCTTC. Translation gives CASSQEGARRVFF.

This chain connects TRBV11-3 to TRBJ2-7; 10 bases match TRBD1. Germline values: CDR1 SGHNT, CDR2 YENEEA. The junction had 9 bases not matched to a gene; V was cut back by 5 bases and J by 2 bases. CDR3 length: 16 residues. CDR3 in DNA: TGTGCCAGCAGCCGCCGATCCGGGACAGGGGCCTACGAGCAGTACTTC. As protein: CASSRRSGTGAYEQYF.

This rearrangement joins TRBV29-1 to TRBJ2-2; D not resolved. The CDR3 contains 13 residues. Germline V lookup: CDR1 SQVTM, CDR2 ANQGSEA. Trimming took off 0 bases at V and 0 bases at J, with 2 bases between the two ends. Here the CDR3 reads CSVEDPNTGELFF. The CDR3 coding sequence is TGCAGCGTTGAAGATCCGAACACCGGGGAGCTGTTTTTT.

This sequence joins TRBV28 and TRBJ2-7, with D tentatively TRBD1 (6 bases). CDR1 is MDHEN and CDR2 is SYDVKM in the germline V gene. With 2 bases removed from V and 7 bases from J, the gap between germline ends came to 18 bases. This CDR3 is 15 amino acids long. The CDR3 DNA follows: TGTGCCAGCAGTTTAGGGGGCGGGTCCGCTATGGAGCAGTACTTC. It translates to CASSLGGGSAMEQYF.

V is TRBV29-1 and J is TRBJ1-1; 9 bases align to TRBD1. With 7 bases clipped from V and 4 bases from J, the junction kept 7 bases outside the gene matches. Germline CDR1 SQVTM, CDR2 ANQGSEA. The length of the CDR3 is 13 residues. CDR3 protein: CSADRGALTEAFF. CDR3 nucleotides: TGCAGCGCCGACAGGGGGGCCCTCACTGAAGCTTTCTTT. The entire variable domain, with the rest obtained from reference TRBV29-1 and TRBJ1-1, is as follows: SAVISQKPSRDICQRGTSLTIQCQVDSQVTMMFWYRQQPGQSLTLIATANQGSEATYESGFVIDKFPISRPNLTFSTLTVSNMSPEDSSIYLCSADRGALTEAFFGQGTRLTVV.

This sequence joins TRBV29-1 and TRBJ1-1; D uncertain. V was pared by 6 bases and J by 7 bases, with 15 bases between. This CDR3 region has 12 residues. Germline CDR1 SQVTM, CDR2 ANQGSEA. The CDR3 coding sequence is TGCAGCGTCGCCAAGGTTGGGAGTGAAGCTTTCTTT. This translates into CSVAKVGSEAFF. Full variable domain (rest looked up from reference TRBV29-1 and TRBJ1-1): SAVISQKPSRDICQRGTSLTIQCQVDSQVTMMFWYRQQPGQSLTLIATANQGSEATYESGFVIDKFPISRPNLTFSTLTVSNMSPEDSSIYLCSVAKVGSEAFFGQGTRLTVV.

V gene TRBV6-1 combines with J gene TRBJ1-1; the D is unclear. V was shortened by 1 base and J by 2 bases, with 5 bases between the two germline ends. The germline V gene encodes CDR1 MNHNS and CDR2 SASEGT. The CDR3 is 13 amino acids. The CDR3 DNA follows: TGTGCCAGCAGTGAAGGTATCAACACTGAAGCTTTCTTT. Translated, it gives CASSEGINTEAFF.

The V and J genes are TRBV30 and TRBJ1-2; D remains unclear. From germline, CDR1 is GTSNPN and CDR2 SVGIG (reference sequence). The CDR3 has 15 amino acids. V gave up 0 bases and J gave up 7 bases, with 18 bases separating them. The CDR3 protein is CAWSVHQIRVSGYTF. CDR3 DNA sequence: TGTGCCTGGAGTGTACATCAGATTCGAGTATCTGGCTACACCTTC.

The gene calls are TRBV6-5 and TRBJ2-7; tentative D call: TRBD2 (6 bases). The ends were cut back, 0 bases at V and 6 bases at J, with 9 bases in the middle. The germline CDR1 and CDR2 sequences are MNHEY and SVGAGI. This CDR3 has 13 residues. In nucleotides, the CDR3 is TGTGCCAGCAGTTACTCCGCCGGGGGCGAGCAGTACTTC. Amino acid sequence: CASSYSAGGEQYF.

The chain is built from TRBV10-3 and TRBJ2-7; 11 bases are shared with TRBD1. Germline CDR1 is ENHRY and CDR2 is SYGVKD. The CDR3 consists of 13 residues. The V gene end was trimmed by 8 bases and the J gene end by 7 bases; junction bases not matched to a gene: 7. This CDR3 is CAIYPGTGGEQYF. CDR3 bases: TGTGCCATCTACCCCGGGACAGGGGGGGAGCAGTACTTC.

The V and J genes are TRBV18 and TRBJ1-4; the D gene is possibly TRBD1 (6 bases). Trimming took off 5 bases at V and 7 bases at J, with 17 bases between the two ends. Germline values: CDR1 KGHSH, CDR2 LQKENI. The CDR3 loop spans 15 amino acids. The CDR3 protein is CASSAQAGVGEKLFF. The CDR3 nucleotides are TGTGCCAGCTCAGCTCAGGCAGGGGTCGGTGAAAAACTGTTTTTT.

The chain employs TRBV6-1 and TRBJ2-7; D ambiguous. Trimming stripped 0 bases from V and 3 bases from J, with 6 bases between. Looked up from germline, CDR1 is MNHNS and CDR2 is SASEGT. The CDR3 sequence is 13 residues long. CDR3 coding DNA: TGTGCCAGCAGTGAAGCAGCATTCTACGAGCAGTACTTC. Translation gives CASSEAAFYEQYF.

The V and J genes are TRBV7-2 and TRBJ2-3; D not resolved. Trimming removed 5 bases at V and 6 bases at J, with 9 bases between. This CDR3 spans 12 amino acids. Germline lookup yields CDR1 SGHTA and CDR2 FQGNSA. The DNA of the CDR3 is TGTGCCAGCAGCCCGAACTTGGATACGCAGTATTTT. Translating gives CASSPNLDTQYF.

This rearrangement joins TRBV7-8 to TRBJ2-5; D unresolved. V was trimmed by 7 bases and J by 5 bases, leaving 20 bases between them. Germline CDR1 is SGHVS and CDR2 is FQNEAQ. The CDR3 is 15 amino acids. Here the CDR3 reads CASTPLAVRAETQYF. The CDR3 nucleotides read TGTGCCAGCACCCCCCTCGCAGTCCGGGCCGAGACCCAGTACTTC.

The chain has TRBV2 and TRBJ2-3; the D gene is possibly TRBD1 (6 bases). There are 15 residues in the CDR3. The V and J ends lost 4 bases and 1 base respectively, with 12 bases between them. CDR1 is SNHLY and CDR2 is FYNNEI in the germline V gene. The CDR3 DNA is TGTGCCAGCAGTGGGGGGCAGGGCCGCACAGATACGCAGTATTTT. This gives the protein CASSGGQGRTDTQYF.